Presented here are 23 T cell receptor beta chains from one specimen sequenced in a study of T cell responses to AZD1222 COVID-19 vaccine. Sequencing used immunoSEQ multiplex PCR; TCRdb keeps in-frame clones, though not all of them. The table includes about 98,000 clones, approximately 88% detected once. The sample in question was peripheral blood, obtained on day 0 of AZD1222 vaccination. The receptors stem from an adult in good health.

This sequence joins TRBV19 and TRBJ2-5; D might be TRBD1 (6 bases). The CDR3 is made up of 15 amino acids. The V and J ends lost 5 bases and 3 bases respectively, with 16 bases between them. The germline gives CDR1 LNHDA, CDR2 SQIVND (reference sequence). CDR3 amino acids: CASSLSGVVKETQYF. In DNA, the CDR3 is TGTGCCAGTAGTCTCTCAGGGGTAGTAAAAGAGACCCAGTACTTC. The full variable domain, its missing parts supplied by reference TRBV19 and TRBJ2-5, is DGGITQSPKYLFRKEGQNVTLSCEQNLNHDAMYWYRQDPGQGLRLIYYSQIVNDFQKGDIAEGYSVSREKKESFPLTVTSAQKNPTAFYLCASSLSGVVKETQYFGPGTRLLVL.

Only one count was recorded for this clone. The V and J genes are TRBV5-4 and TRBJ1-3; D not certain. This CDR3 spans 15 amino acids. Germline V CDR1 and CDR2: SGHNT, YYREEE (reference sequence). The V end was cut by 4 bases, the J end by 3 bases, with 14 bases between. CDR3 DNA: TGTGCCAGCAGCCCCGGTGGTTCGGGTGGAAACACCATATATTTT. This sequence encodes CASSPGGSGGNTIYF. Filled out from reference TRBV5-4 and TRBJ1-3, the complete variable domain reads ETGVTQSPTHLIKTRGQQVTLRCSSQSGHNTVSWYQQALGQGPQFIFQYYREEENGRGNFPPRFSGLQFPNYSSELNVNALELDDSALYLCASSPGGSGGNTIYFGEGSWLTVV.

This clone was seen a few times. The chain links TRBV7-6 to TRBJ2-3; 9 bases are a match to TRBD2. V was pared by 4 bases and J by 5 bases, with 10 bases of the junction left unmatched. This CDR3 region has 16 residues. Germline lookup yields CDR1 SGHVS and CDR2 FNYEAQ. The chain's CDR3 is CASSSYSVLAGDTQYF. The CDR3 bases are TGTGCCAGCAGCTCGTACTCCGTACTAGCGGGAGATACGCAGTATTTT.

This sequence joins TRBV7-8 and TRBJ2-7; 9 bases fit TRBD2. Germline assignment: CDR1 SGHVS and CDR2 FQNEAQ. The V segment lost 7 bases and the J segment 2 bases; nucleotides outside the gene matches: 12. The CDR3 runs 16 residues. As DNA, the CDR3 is TGTGCCAGCACCGCTTACAGGGTAGCGGGAGCCTACGAGCAGTACTTC. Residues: CASTAYRVAGAYEQYF.

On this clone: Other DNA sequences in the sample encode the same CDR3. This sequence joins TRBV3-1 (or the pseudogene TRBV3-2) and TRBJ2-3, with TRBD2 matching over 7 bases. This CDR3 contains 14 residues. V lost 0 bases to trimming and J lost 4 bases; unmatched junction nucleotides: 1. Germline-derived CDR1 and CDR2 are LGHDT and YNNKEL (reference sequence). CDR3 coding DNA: TGTGCCAGCAGCCAAGAGGGGGGGGCAGATACGCAGTATTTT. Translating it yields CASSQEGGADTQYF.

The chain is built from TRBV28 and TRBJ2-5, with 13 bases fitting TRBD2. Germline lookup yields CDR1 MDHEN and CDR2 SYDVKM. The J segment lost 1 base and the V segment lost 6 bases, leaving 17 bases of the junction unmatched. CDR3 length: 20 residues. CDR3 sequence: CASSTQGRLAGGPAQETQYF. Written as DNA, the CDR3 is TGTGCCAGCAGCACACAGGGACGACTAGCGGGAGGTCCCGCCCAAGAGACCCAGTACTTC.

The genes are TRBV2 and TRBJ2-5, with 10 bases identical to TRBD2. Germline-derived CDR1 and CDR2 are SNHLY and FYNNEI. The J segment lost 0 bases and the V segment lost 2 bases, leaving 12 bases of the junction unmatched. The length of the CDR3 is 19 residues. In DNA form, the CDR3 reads TGTGCCAGCAGTGAATACGAGGGCCTTGGACTAGCGGACCAAGAGACCCAGTACTTC. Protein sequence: CASSEYEGLGLADQETQYF.

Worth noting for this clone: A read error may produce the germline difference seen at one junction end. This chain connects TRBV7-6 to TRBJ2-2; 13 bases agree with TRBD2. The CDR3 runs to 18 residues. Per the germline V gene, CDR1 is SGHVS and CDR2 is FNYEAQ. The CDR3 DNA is TGTGCCAGCAGCCTAGCGGCGGGACTAGCGGGACCTACCGGGGAGCTGTTTTTT. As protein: CASSLAAGLAGPTGELFF.

The chain's CDR3 is CAWTRGPATEAFF. CDR3 DNA: TGTGCCTGGACCAGGGGGCCGGCCACTGAAGCTTTCTTT. The chain couples TRBV30 to TRBJ1-1; 8 bases match TRBD1. Germline loops: CDR1 GTSNPN, CDR2 SVGIG (reference sequence). The CDR3 loop spans 13 amino acids. J gave up 4 bases and V 4 bases, and 5 bases lay outside the gene matches.

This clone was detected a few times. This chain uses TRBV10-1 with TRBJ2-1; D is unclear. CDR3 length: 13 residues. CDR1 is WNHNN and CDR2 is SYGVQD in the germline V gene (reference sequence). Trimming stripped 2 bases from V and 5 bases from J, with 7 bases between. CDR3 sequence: CASSEQENNEQFF. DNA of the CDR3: TGCGCCAGCAGTGAGCAGGAGAACAATGAGCAGTTCTTC.

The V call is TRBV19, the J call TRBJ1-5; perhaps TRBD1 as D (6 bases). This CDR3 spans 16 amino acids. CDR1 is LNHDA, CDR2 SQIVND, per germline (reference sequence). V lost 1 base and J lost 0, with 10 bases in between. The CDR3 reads CASSIATGNSNQPQHF. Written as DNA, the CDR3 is TGTGCCAGTAGTATAGCTACAGGGAATAGCAATCAGCCCCAGCATTTT.

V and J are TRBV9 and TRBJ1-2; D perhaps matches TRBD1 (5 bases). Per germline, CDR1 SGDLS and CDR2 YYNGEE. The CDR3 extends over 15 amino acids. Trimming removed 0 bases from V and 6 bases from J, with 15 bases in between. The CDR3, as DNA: TGTGCCAGCAGCGTAGACGGGACCCCTCGGGATGGCTACACCTTC. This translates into CASSVDGTPRDGYTF.

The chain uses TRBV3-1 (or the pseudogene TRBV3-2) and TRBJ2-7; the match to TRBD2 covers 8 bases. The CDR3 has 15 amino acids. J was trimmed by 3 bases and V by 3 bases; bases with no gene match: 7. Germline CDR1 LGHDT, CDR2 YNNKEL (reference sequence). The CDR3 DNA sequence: TGTGCCAGCAGCCAGCCGGGACTAGTGGGCTACGAGCAGTACTTC. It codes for CASSQPGLVGYEQYF.

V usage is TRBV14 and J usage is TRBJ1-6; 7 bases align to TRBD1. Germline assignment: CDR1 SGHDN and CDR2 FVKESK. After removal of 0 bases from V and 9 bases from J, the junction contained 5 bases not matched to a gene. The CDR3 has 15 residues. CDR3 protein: CASSQEGRGGSPLHF. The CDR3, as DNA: TGTGCCAGCAGCCAAGAGGGCAGGGGGGGTTCACCCCTCCACTTT.

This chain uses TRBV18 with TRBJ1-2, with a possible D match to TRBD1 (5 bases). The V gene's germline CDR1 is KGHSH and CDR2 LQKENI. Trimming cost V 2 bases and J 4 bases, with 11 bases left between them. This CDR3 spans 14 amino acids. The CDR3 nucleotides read TGTGCCAGCTCACCAGGGGACGGTAGCTATGGCTACACCTTC. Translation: CASSPGDGSYGYTF.

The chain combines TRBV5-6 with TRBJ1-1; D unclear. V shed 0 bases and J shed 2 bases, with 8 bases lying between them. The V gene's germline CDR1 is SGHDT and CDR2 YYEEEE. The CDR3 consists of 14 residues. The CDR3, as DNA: TGTGCCAGCAGCTTGGGGGCAGGCAACACTGAAGCTTTCTTT. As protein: CASSLGAGNTEAFF.

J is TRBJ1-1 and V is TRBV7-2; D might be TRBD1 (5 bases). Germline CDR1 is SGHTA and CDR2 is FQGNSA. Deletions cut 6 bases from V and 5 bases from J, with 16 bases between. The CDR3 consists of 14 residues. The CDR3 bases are TGTGCCAGCAGACCAGTCGGGGGGGGTACTGAAGCTTTCTTT. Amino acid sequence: CASRPVGGGTEAFF.

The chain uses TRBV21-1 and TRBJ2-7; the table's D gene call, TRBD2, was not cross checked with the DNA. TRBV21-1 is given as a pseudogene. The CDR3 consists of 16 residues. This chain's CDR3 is CASSNQKLAGASEQYF. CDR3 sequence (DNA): TGTGCCAGCAGCAACCAGAAGTTAGCGGGAGCGAGCGAGCAGTACTTC.

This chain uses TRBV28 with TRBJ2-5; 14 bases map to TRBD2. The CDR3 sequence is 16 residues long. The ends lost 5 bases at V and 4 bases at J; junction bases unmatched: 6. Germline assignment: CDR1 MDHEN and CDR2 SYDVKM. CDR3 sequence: CASSKTSGRALETQYF. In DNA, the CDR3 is TGTGCCAGCAGTAAGACTAGCGGGAGGGCCCTAGAGACCCAGTACTTC. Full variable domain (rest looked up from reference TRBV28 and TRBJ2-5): DVKVTQSSRYLVKRTGEKVFLECVQDMDHENMFWYRQDPGLGLRLIYFSYDVKMKEKGDIPEGYSVSREKKERFSLILESASTNQTSMYLCASSKTSGRALETQYFGPGTRLLVL.

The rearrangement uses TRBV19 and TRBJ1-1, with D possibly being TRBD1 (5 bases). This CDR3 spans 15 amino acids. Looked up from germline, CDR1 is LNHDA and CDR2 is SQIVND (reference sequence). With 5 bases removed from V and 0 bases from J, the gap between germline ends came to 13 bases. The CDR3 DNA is TGTGCCAGTAGTGGGGGGGGACTTCTGAACACTGAAGCTTTCTTT. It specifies CASSGGGLLNTEAFF.

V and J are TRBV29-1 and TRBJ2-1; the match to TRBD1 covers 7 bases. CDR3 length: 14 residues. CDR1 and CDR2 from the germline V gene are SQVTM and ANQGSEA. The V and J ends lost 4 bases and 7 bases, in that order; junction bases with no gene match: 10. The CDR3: CSVGHRGMGNEQFF. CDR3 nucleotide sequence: TGCAGCGTTGGGCACAGGGGAATGGGGAATGAGCAGTTCTTC.

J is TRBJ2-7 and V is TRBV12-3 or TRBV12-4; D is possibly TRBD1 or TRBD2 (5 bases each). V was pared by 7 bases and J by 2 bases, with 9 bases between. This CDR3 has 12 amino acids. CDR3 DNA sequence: TGTGCCAGCAAGGGGAGAACCTACGAGCAGTACTTC. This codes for CASKGRTYEQYF.

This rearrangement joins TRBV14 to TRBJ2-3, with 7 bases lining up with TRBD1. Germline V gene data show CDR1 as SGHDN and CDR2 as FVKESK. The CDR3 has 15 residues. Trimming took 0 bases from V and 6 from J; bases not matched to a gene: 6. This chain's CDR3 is CASSQDTGEWDTQYF. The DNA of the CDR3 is TGTGCCAGCAGCCAAGATACAGGGGAGTGGGATACGCAGTATTTT.